This TCR beta chain is drawn from a study of regulatory T cells in long-lasting Graves disease (dated by TCRdb to 2020 to 2022). A note on the overall study: Newly diagnosed Graves' disease patients had taken antithyroid drugs for less than 3 months. Peripheral blood TCR sequencing and RNA sequencing compared persistent Graves' disease patients with newly diagnosed Graves' disease patients. The study was conducted in China and was registered as a clinical trial. A total of around 35 samples underwent TCR sequencing: around 13 from persistent and about 20 from newly diagnosed Graves' disease patients. The investigation overall reported the following: More public clonotypes were shared among persistent patients (under 3,000) than among newly diagnosed patients (more than 950). Preferential use of TRBV28, TRBJ1-2 and TRBJ2-5 was observed in persistent disease, whereas TRBV20-1 and TRBJ2-1 were favored in newly diagnosed disease. Peripheral blood alone was examined, since thyroid tissue, which constituted the primary lesion, could not be accessed. Lower TCR Shannon entropy and fewer highly expanded clones were observed in persistent Graves' disease patients than in newly diagnosed patients, which suggested clonal expansion. The small sample size was acknowledged by the authors as a limitation that may reduce accuracy. Sequencing and analysis were limited to the TCR beta chain.

Receptor libraries were prepared by multiplex PCR. The listed sequencing device is Illumina HiSeq 4000. iRepertoire HTBI primers and Arm-PCR amplification of CDR3 regions were used to construct TCR beta libraries. PCR products were gel purified before sequencing. The authors' analysis ran thus. Gene usage analysis of CDR3 amino acid clonotypes used the 55 to 65 TRBV and more than 13 TRBJ segments found across samples. Filtered high-quality paired reads were merged into contigs using COPE and FqMerger. BLAST was used to align contigs to the IMGT TRBV, TRBD and TRBJ reference genes, and CDR3 was defined following IMGT. Any clonotype with a frequency above 0.1% was classified as a highly expanded clone. Shannon entropy was used to measure repertoire diversity, and the Gini coefficient was used to measure V-J evenness. A clonotype was considered public if more than one individual shared it. Using fastp trimming at Q25 and MiXCR clonotype assembly, TCRdb reanalyzed the public sequencing data and kept in-frame beta chains. One record per CDR3 amino acid sequence lists the most common genes and DNA. These V and J calls rely on TCRdb rather than the paper's analysis. The sample contains over 450,000 distinct CDR3 sequences, around 12% of them found a single time. The ten top clones hold almost 9% of the sample.

As encoded in the germline V gene, CDR1 is MNHEY while CDR2 is SVGEGT. The CDR3 holds 15 amino acids from the cysteine to the phenylalanine. CDR3 DNA is the only sequence kept; it has 45 bases, read in frame from the first base. The trim is 0 bases for V and 4 bases for J, with a gap of 13 bases between the germline ends. The table lists this clonotype with many counts. It has no known antigen specificity. No quality values exist for individual bases; no much larger clone is one base distant. In light of the paper, this sample's time point label describes: newly diagnosed GD, antithyroid drugs for less than 3 months. For both TCR sequencing and RNA sequencing, RNA was extracted from PBMCs using TRIzol. The diagnosis of Graves' disease was made according to American Thyroid Association guidelines. The patients came from an endocrinology department in Xi'an, China. From each patient, around 9.3 milliliters of peripheral blood was collected into an EDTA anticoagulant tube. PBMCs were isolated by Ficoll Paque Plus density gradient separation without further T cell sorting. RNA quality was checked with an Agilent 2100 Bioanalyzer and agarose gel, and concentration with a NanoDrop 2000.

Another study also made use of these data, one on T cells in Graves' hyperthyroidism and ophthalmopathy. From that second study: A patient counted as having stable Graves' hyperthyroidism if no progression to ophthalmopathy occurred over 18 months of follow-up. The hyperthyroidism patients were between 18 and 65 years old and newly diagnosed, with a disease duration of less than 2 months. Any patient with an uncontrolled infection, another autoimmune disease, pregnancy or lactation was excluded. Diagnoses were established on the basis of clinical symptoms, serum thyroxine and TRAb, thyroid ultrasound, and orbital computed tomography. The TCR CDR3 was subjected to a first round of RT-PCR using the HTBI primer set and the Qiagen OneStep RT-PCR kit. Most expanded thyroid clonotypes (frequency above 0.001) were also detected in blood, a finding suggesting that blood repertoires may reflect thyroid immune responses. Ophthalmopathy was separated from stable hyperthyroidism by a 13 V-J signature model, with roughly 88% sensitivity and 81% to 83% specificity obtained in cross-validation and 80%/75% obtained in testing. During validation, the model predicted progression to ophthalmopathy a median of approximately 7 months ahead of onset, with almost 71% sensitivity and more than 72% specificity. A discovery cohort of about a hundred patients, 43 with Graves' ophthalmopathy and about 58 with stable Graves' hyperthyroidism, was used to find distinguishing TCR V-J signatures. An independent validation cohort of 18 to 20 hyperthyroidism patients and 17 patients who later progressed to ophthalmopathy tested prospective prediction of ophthalmopathy. The approximately 100 discovery patients were divided at random into training and test sets in a 7:3 ratio. In roughly six Graves' hyperthyroidism patients, the study also compared T-cell repertoires from thyroid tissue with T-cell repertoires from blood. Following sampling, methimazole starting at 30 mg daily was given to hyperthyroidism patients, and high-dose intravenous methylprednisolone was given to ophthalmopathy patients. A second multiplex PCR round built the libraries, followed by size selection and purification. The libraries were sequenced on an Illumina HiSeq2000 using paired-end 100 bp reads. SOAPnuke was used to process the raw data, removing reads that contained adapters or uncalled bases, had a mean Phred below 15, or lacked an exact match to the constant primer or identifier. High-quality paired reads were merged with COPE v1.2.5, and unique nucleotide sequences were defined as clonotypes. MiTCR v1.1 was used to align the clonotypes against IMGT TRBV, TRBD and TRBJ reference segments. The analysis was restricted to V-J combinations with a frequency above 0.0001, which together covered 99% to 99.2% of the repertoires. The TCS score was defined as F50 (clonal expansion) divided by E x V (chaos), with BLOSUM62-based TCRdist calculated between CDR3 peptides within each V-J. Welch's t-statistics and random forest reduced 450 to 600 V-J features to some 14, which were used in a naive Bayes classifier (R e1071). No statistical method was used to set the sample size in advance, and investigators knew the group allocation. The paper reports TCR Vbeta CDR3 sequencing of some 140 peripheral blood samples: around 45 ophthalmopathy, over 70 hyperthyroidism and around 17 progressor patients.

The rearrangement combines TRBV6-2 or TRBV6-3 with TRBJ2-7; TRBD2 is possibly the D segment (6 matching bases). The receptor was derived from a woman aged 30 to 39 with Graves disease. Donor details come from another sample of the same person, matched by shared clones. This specimen consisted of peripheral blood mononuclear cells (PBMCs), obtained at new diagnosis, from a patient treated with antithyroid drugs. This receptor carries the CDR3 CASSYSTGDAYEQYF. The base sequence is TGTGCCAGCAGTTACTCGACGGGAGATGCGTACGAGCAGTACTTC.